The subject of this entry is one TCR beta chain. CDR1 SNHLY and CDR2 FYNNEI come from the germline V gene. V shed 6 bases and J 8 bases; nucleotides not matched to a gene: 6. The CDR3 is 12 residues long. The sample comes from a study of shared clonotypes between healthy human individuals. The protocol was immunoSEQ multiplex PCR, while the TCRdb copy is restricted to in-frame clones and leaves out a portion. The profile covers roughly 600,000 clones, with more than 95% appearing a single time and more than 0.3% taken by the ten largest. Naivety among CD8 cells was defined by CD45RO negativity and positive CCR7 selection, thereby excluding terminally differentiated effector memory CD45RA+ cells.

This clonotype was obtained from a man aged 30-40 years in good health. V usage is TRBV2 and J usage is TRBJ1-2; the match to TRBD1 covers 7 bases. Sequenced sample: naive CD8+ T cells sorted from blood. This chain's CDR3 is CASRDRIRGYTF. In nucleotides, the CDR3 is TGTGCCAGCAGGGACAGGATACGCGGCTACACCTTC.